This TCR beta chain was observed in a study of blood T cell repertoires in COVID-19 (TCRdb year 2020). As for the study more broadly: Collaborator samples came from the United States, Italy and Spain and covered acute and convalescent phases of COVID-19. The material from the prospective study consisted of cDNA or gDNA derived from T cells, B-cell-depleted T cells, or PBMCs. Subjects who had been exposed to COVID-19, were actively infected with it, or had recovered from it provided the deeply sampled blood TCRbeta repertoires that made up the dataset. The repertoires were released in a freely available public database intended as a resource for research on the immune response to SARS-CoV-2. Samples were obtained from the ongoing ImmuneRACE study (first 160 participants) and from about 1,300 subjects provided by 6 global collaborators. A de-identified subject ID, COVID-19 status, age in years and sex were almost always included in the sample metadata. Where available, HLA class I and class II types were taken from metadata supplied by the sample provider and were not determined by assay-based typing. Here is what the overall study found, with its caveats: Clinical and demographic metadata were provided uncurated, with the amount varying by source and participant.

TCRbeta CDR3 regions were amplified from genomic DNA using the immunoSEQ Assay, a bias-controlled multiplex PCR. As for the authors' bioinformatics: The number of nucleated cells in each sample was estimated from the amplification of reference gene primers within the assay. Sequence reads were collapsed and filtered to measure the absolute abundance of every unique TCRbeta CDR3 rearrangement. For each sample, productive Simpson clonality was calculated as the square root of Simpson's diversity index over productive rearrangements. Held by TCRdb, this immuneACCESS table contains in-frame sequences only and omits some clones. Under half of the omission traces to an unresolved V gene where checked; the cause of the rest is unknown. That table furnishes V, J and clone size, whereas the DNA furnished D and trimming. Counted in this sample were some 220,000 clones; about 83% of them appeared once. About 1.3% of the sample is held by the ten biggest clonotypes.

This clone appeared a few times. Its antigen target is currently unknown. No base qualities exist here, and no much larger clone lies one base off it. In Seattle, one collaborating source enrolled patients while the infection was active and tracked those patients longitudinally over the course of disease. Whole blood was collected in K2EDTA tubes by collaborating institutions according to the institutions' own protocols. For TCRbeta analysis, collaborators shipped samples in one of three forms: frozen whole blood, isolated PBMCs, or DNA extracted from either of those sample types. The germline V gene (reference sequence) supplies CDR1 SEHNR and CDR2 FQNEAQ. Spanning cysteine to phenylalanine, the CDR3 consists of 15 amino acids. The CDR3 DNA has 45 bases and is translated from base 1. Trimming leaves V shorter by 5 bases and J shorter by 5 bases, with the junction holding 11 bases beyond the gene matches.

Sequencing was performed on peripheral blood. The chain is assembled from TRBV7-9 and TRBJ2-5, with 7 middle bases fitting TRBD2. The origin of this receptor is a woman in her thirties with COVID-19, enrolled during active disease. The nucleotide sequence is given as TGTGCCAGCAGCCGAAGGGGCGGGAGCGTCGAGACCCAGTACTTC. This encodes CASSRRGGSVETQYF.